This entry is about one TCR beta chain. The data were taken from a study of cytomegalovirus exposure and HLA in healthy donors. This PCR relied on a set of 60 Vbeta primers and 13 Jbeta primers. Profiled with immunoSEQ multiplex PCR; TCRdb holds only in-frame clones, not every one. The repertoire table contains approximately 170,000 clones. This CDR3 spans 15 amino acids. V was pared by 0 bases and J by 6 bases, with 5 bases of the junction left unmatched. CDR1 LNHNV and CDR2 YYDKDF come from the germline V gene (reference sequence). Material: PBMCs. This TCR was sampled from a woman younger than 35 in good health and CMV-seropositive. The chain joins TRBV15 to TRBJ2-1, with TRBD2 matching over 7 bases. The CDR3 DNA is TGTGCCACCAGCAGAGATAAGGGCGGGGGCAATGAGCAGTTCTTC. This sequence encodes CATSRDKGGGNEQFF. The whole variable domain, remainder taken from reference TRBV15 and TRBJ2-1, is DAMVIQNPRYQVTQFGKPVTLSCSQTLNHNVMYWYQQKSSQAPKLLFHYYDKDFNNEADTPDNFQSRRPNTSFCFLDIRSPGLGDTAMYLCATSRDKGGGNEQFFGPGTRLTVL.